The 18 T cell receptor beta chains below come from one sample, sequenced in a study of blood T cell repertoires in COVID-19. Profiling relied on immunoSEQ multiplex PCR, and the TCRdb table lists in-frame clones only, not all of them. The table includes about 130,000 clones, about four fifths detected once. Input material: PBMCs or T cells enriched from blood (not recorded which). These receptor sequences come from a man aged 50 to 59 who had recovered from COVID-19.

V and J are TRBV10-3 and TRBJ2-1, with TRBD1 matching over 7 bases. Germline CDR1 and CDR2: ENHRY and SYGVKD. The CDR3 has 14 amino acids. Trimming cost V 7 bases and J 8 bases; bases outside gene matches: 11. The DNA for the CDR3 is TGTGCCATCAACAGTCGGACAGGCTTGGATGAGCAGTTCTTC. This gives the protein CAINSRTGLDEQFF.

This chain uses TRBV9 with TRBJ2-2; 7 nucleotides align to TRBD1. Germline V gene lookup returns CDR1 SGDLS and CDR2 YYNGEE. CDR3 length equals 17 residues. Trimming cost V 3 bases and J 2 bases; bases outside gene matches: 10. The CDR3 here is CASSGRRTGRNTGELFF. For the CDR3, the DNA is TGTGCCAGCAGCGGCCGGCGGACAGGAAGAAACACCGGGGAGCTGTTTTTT.

The rearrangement joins TRBV5-1 to TRBJ2-7; D remains unclear. Deletions cut 2 bases from V and 1 base from J, with 10 bases between. Germline V lookup: CDR1 SGHRS, CDR2 YFSETQ. The CDR3 has 14 amino acids. In DNA form, the CDR3 reads TGCGCCAGCAGCTTTCAAGGCGGTTCCTACGAGCAGTACTTC. Translated, it gives CASSFQGGSYEQYF.

The chain couples TRBV5-5 to TRBJ1-1, with D possibly being TRBD1 (5 bases). Trimming left V 4 bases short and J 4 bases short, with 14 bases between. The CDR3 has 14 amino acids. Per the germline V gene, CDR1 is SGHKS and CDR2 is YYEKEE (reference sequence). This chain's CDR3 is CASSTPGRGTEAFF. In DNA, the CDR3 is TGTGCCAGCAGCACACCAGGGAGGGGCACTGAAGCTTTCTTT.

The V call is TRBV5-1, the J call TRBJ2-1; 10 positions match TRBD2. The CDR3 loop spans 16 amino acids. Germline V lookup: CDR1 SGHRS, CDR2 YFSETQ. The V and J ends lost 0 bases and 3 bases, in that order; junction bases with no gene match: 3. The chain's CDR3 is CASSLEASGGYNEQFF. The CDR3 coding sequence is TGCGCCAGCAGCTTGGAGGCTAGCGGGGGCTACAATGAGCAGTTCTTC.

The chain's CDR3 is CASSIGTSLPDTQYF. The CDR3 DNA reads TGTGCCAGTAGTATCGGGACTTCCCTCCCAGATACGCAGTATTTT. This rearrangement joins TRBV19 to TRBJ2-3; the D gene is possibly TRBD2 (6 bases). Per germline, CDR1 LNHDA and CDR2 SQIVND (reference sequence). V shed 3 bases and J shed 4 bases, with 14 bases lying between them. There are 15 residues in the CDR3.

The V and J genes are TRBV11-2 and TRBJ1-2; 12 bases map to TRBD1. Trimming at V came to 1 base and at J to 3 bases, leaving 6 bases not matched to a gene. Germline V gene lookup returns CDR1 SGHAT and CDR2 FQNNGV. The CDR3 loop spans 17 amino acids. In DNA form, the CDR3 reads TGTGCCAGCAGCTTAGGTTACGGGACAGGGGGCTACTATGGCTACACCTTC. As protein: CASSLGYGTGGYYGYTF.

This clone was counted only a few times. The chain uses TRBV25-1 and TRBJ2-5; a weak D match, TRBD1 (6 bases). The germline V gene encodes CDR1 MGHDK and CDR2 SYGVNS. The CDR3 length is 13 residues. V lost 3 bases to trimming and J lost 2 bases, with 7 bases between them. The CDR3 bases are TGTGCCAGCAGTGACACAGGGCAAGAGACCCAGTACTTC. This gives the protein CASSDTGQETQYF.

This clone was picked up one time. This rearrangement joins TRBV9 to TRBJ1-1; TRBD1 is a possible D gene (6 bases). Germline V gives CDR1 SGDLS, CDR2 YYNGEE. V was pared by 4 bases and J by 1 base, with 8 bases between. This CDR3 has 13 residues. CDR3 residues: CASSYRENTEAFF. CDR3 coding DNA: TGTGCCAGCAGCTACAGGGAGAACACTGAAGCTTTCTTT.

CDR3 amino acids: CASSLAGTSYYEQYF. The CDR3 DNA reads as TGTGCCAGCAGCTTAGCTGGGACTAGCTACTACGAGCAGTACTTC. This chain links TRBV7-2 with TRBJ2-7; 9 nucleotides line up with TRBD2. With V trimmed by 0 bases and J by 3 bases, 3 bases remained unmatched. This CDR3 contains 15 residues. Germline loops: CDR1 SGHTA, CDR2 FQGNSA.

In this sample, this clone turned up once. The chain employs TRBV27 and TRBJ1-1, with 9 nucleotides matching TRBD1. With 1 base clipped from V and 7 bases from J, the junction kept 10 bases outside the gene matches. The CDR3 extends over 16 amino acids. In germline, CDR1 is MNHEY, CDR2 SMNVEV (reference sequence). The CDR3 bases are TGTGCCAGCAGTTTATTGGCCGGGACAGGGTATGGTGAAGCTTTCTTT. Protein: CASSLLAGTGYGEAFF.

The rearrangement joins TRBV2 to TRBJ1-2, with unresolved D. Germline lookup yields CDR1 SNHLY and CDR2 FYNNEI. This CDR3 is 12 amino acids long. Trimming took 4 bases from V and 0 from J, leaving 3 bases between them. The CDR3 region is CASSVANYGYTF. CDR3 sequence (DNA): TGTGCCAGCAGTGTAGCTAACTATGGCTACACCTTC.

The V gene is TRBV11-2, the J gene TRBJ2-3; TRBD2 agrees at 10 bases. The J segment lost 1 base and the V segment lost 1 base, leaving 5 bases of the junction unmatched. Per the germline V gene, CDR1 is SGHAT and CDR2 is FQNNGV. This CDR3 comprises 17 residues. The CDR3 protein is CASSLGGLAGGTDTQYF. DNA for the CDR3: TGTGCCAGCAGCTTAGGGGGTCTAGCGGGAGGCACAGATACGCAGTATTTT.

There are a few counts of this clone. The chain joins TRBV29-1 to TRBJ2-7, with a tentative D call TRBD1 (6 bases). This CDR3 is 13 amino acids long. CDR1 is SQVTM and CDR2 is ANQGSEA in the germline V gene. V lost 5 bases and J 1 base, leaving 12 bases between the germline ends. CDR3 sequence reads: CSVLRTDSYEQYF. In DNA form, the CDR3 reads TGCAGCGTTCTTAGGACAGATTCCTACGAGCAGTACTTC.

The chain joins TRBV19 to TRBJ2-7, with 8 bases identical to TRBD1. V lost 4 bases to trimming and J lost 1 base; unmatched junction nucleotides: 3. The CDR3 covers 14 residues. CDR1 LNHDA and CDR2 SQIVND come from the germline V gene (reference sequence). The DNA of the CDR3 is TGTGCCAGTAGTAGAAGACAGGGGTCCTACGAGCAGTACTTC. This codes for CASSRRQGSYEQYF.

The chain uses TRBV2 and TRBJ2-7; D remains unclear. The germline gives CDR1 SNHLY, CDR2 FYNNEI. Between the trimmed V and J ends, which lost 7 bases and 3 bases, there was a span of 10 bases. The CDR3 loop spans 12 amino acids. This chain's CDR3 is CASTSFLYEQYF. As DNA, the CDR3 is TGTGCCAGCACTTCTTTTCTCTACGAGCAGTACTTC.

The J gene is TRBJ1-2, the V gene TRBV7-9, with 8 bases fitting TRBD1. Germline CDR1 is SEHNR and CDR2 is FQNEAQ (reference sequence). The trim removed 0 bases at V and 2 bases at J, leaving 11 bases unmatched. The CDR3 runs 18 residues. The CDR3 is CASSLAPGRQGYNYGYTF. The DNA for the CDR3 is TGTGCCAGCAGCTTAGCTCCGGGCCGACAGGGGTACAACTATGGCTACACCTTC.

This clone was seen once. The gene calls are TRBV12-2 and TRBJ2-3; the table's D call, TRBD1, was not checked against the DNA. TRBV12-2 is shown as a pseudogene. The CDR3 is 15 amino acids. CDR3: CASRLGPQNTDTQYF. For the CDR3, the DNA is TGTGCAAGTCGCTTAGGTCCCCAGAACACAGATACGCAGTATTTT.